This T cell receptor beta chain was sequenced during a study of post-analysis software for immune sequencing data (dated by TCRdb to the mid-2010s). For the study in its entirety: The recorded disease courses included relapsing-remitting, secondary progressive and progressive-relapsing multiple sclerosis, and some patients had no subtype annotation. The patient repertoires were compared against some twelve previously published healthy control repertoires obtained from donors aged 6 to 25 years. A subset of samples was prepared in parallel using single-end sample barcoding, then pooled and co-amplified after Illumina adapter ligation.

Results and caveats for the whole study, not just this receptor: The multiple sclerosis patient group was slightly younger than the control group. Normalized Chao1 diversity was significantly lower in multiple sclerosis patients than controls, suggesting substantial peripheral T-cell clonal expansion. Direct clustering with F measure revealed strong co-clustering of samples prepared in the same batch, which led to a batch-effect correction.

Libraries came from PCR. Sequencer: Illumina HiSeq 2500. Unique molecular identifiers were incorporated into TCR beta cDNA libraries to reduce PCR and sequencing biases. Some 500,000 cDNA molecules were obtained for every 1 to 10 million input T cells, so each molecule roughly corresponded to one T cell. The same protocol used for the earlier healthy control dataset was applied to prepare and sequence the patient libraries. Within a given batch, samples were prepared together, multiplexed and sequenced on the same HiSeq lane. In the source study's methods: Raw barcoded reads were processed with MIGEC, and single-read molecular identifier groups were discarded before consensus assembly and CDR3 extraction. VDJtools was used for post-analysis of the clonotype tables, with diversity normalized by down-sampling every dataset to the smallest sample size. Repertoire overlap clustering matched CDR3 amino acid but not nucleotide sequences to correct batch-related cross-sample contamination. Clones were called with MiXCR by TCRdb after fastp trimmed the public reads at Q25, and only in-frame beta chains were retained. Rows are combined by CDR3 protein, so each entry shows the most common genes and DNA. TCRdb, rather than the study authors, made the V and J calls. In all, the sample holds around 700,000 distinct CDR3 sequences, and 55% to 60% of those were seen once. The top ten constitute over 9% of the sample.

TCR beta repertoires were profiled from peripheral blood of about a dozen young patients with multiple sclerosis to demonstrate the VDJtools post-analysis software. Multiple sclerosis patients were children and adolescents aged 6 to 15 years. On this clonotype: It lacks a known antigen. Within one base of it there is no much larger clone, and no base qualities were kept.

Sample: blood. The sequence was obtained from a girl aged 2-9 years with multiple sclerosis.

The DNA sequence follows: TGTGCCAGCAGCTGGAGACAGAGCTATGGCTACACCTTC. It codes for CASSWRQSYGYTF. This receptor chain uses TRBV5-6 and TRBJ1-2; TRBD1 could be the D gene, as 5 bases match. At the junction V is shortened by 3 bases and J by 4 bases, with 10 bases in between. Taken from cysteine to phenylalanine, the CDR3 has 13 residues. The CDR3 DNA has 39 bases and is translated from base 1. CDR1 and CDR2, looked up from the germline V gene, are SGHDT and YYEEEE. When the CDR3 is completed using the reference TRBV5-6 and TRBJ1-2 genes on either side, the full variable domain is DAGVTQSPTHLIKTRGQQVTLRCSPKSGHDTVSWYQQALGQGPQFIFQYYEEEERQRGNFPDRFSGHQFPNYSSELNVNALLLGDSALYLCASSWRQSYGYTFGSGTRLTVV.